This T cell receptor (beta chain) comes out of a study of beta chain features in type 1 diabetes. Findings and limits, study-wide: Whether HLA type influences TCRB rearrangement remained unresolved here. Patients with Type 1 diabetes showed moderately but significantly shorter TCRB CDR3s in all four CD4+ subsets. Type 1 diabetes patients had VDJ junctions that carried fewer insertions and more deletions.

Expressed TCRB transcripts were sequenced, since all the RNA that had been isolated was reverse transcribed. Read counts averaged about 3.57 million for samples of naive, central memory and regulatory T cells. Profiling relied on immunoSEQ multiplex PCR, and the TCRdb table lists in-frame clones only, not all of them. The sample includes under 150,000 clones, around a sixth seen only once; the top ten take roughly 2.6%. The CDR3 sequence is 16 residues long. Germline V gene sequence: CDR1 MDHEN, CDR2 SYDVKM. Trimming took off 4 bases at V and 2 bases at J, with 14 bases between the two ends. This clone appeared a few times. The antigen is undetermined.

V and J are TRBV28 and TRBJ1-4, with D perhaps matching TRBD1 (5 bases). The source of this sequence is a young man with type 1 diabetes. The sequencing sample was made of central memory CD4+ T cells from blood. The CDR3 DNA is TGTGCCAGCAGTTCACCTCGGGGGATTACTAATGAAAAACTGTTTTTT. Its protein is CASSSPRGITNEKLFF.